This is a list of T cell receptor beta chains from one sample in a study of CD8 T cells in Susac syndrome. TCRdb analysed the immunoSEQ multiplex PCR reads with MiXCR anew, one entry per CDR3 protein. The sample has some 170,000 distinct CDR3 sequences; roughly 94% are singletons. The sequenced sample consisted of CD4+ T cells from PBMCs. The receptor set was obtained from a human donor with multiple sclerosis. Both conserved end residues are trimmed from each CDR3. Clone size is shown for a subset of rows, as once, few, many or a class of expanded clone.

CDR3	V	J	size
SVEVVGTRDQYQETQY	TRBV29-1	TRBJ2-5	-
ASSLGYSRAF	TRBV7-2	TRBJ1-1	-
ASSPASVERGAF	TRBV4-3	TRBJ1-1	once
ASSKGQGQTDTQY	TRBV2	TRBJ2-3	-
ASSLQGRAEAF	TRBV7-2	TRBJ1-1	once
ASSEGRGDGYT	TRBV2	TRBJ1-2	-
ARGISNEKLF	TRBV30	TRBJ1-4	-
ASSHTGTSTYEQY	TRBV3-1	TRBJ2-7	-
ASSLGLAGERGRETQY	TRBV5-1	TRBJ2-5	-
ASSLTGAVDTQY	TRBV19	TRBJ2-3	-
ASSRVQVEKLF	TRBV4-1	TRBJ1-4	-
ASSHPISGSLAYNEQF	TRBV3-1	TRBJ2-1	-
ASSYNSWLETQY	TRBV6-2/TRBV6-3	TRBJ2-5	-